A selection of T cell receptor beta chains follows, all from one sample in a study of T cell repertoires in cytomegalovirus infection. Which antigens these TCRs recognize remains unknown. TCRdb reanalysed the reads using MiXCR and keeps one entry per CDR3 protein. Among some 590,000 distinct CDR3 sequences, roughly 43% were seen once, and the ten largest hold around 48%. Sequenced material: cultured PBMCs, taken from culture after CMV antigen stimulation. These receptors originate from a human donor in good health (CMV status not recorded). Some clones in this sample may be carry-over from other donors' samples. Each CDR3 is given with its conserved first and last residue. The order of the fields is CDR3 DNA, CDR3 protein, J gene, D gene, V gene, clone size. The D gene is left open where the match is weak. Clone size appears in some rows only: once, few, many, or a class for an expanded clone.

DNA: TGTGCCAGCAGCCCCTGGCGGGAGGGCCCTTATGAGCAGTTCTTC
CDR3: CASSPWREGPYEQFF
J: TRBJ2-1
D: TRBD2
V: TRBV7-2
size: -

DNA: TGTGCCAGCAGTCGGGACCACCAATGGGGGACCCAGTACTTC
CDR3: CASSRDHQWGTQYF
J: TRBJ2-5
D: -
V: TRBV7-2
size: -

DNA: TGTGCCAGCAGTTACTCAGACAGGTCGAATCAGCCCCAGCATTTT
CDR3: CASSYSDRSNQPQHF
J: TRBJ1-5
D: -
V: TRBV6-6
size: -

DNA: TGTGCCACCCGGGAGGGGAATTACAATGAGCAGTTCTTC
CDR3: CATREGNYNEQFF
J: TRBJ2-1
D: TRBD2
V: TRBV27
size: -

DNA: TGTGCCAGCAGCGCTAGCGGAGGCCTGTACAATGAGCAGTTCTTC
CDR3: CASSASGGLYNEQFF
J: TRBJ2-1
D: TRBD2
V: TRBV9
size: -

DNA: TGTGCCAGCAGTGCCGACGGACAGGGTGTTGGTACGCAGTATTTT
CDR3: CASSADGQGVGTQYF
J: TRBJ2-3
D: TRBD1
V: TRBV12-3/TRBV12-4
size: few

DNA: TGTGCCAGCAGCTTAGGGGACACCCTGAACACTGAAGCTTTCTTT
CDR3: CASSLGDTLNTEAFF
J: TRBJ1-1
D: -
V: TRBV7-9
size: -

DNA: TGTGCCAGCAGCTTCCGCAGGTCGGGGGAGCAGTACTTC
CDR3: CASSFRRSGEQYF
J: TRBJ2-7
D: -
V: TRBV12-3/TRBV12-4
size: -

DNA: TGCGCCAGCAGTCACGGACAGGGTGAAGACGAGCAGTACTTC
CDR3: CASSHGQGEDEQYF
J: TRBJ2-7
D: TRBD1
V: TRBV23-1
size: -

DNA: TGTGCCACCCAATCCCGCTATGGCTACACCTTC
CDR3: CATQSRYGYTF
J: TRBJ1-2
D: -
V: TRBV6-8
size: -

DNA: TGTGCCAGCAGCTCGTATCTGGGACAGGCGTCATACTCTGGGGCCAACGTCCTGACTTTC
CDR3: CASSSYLGQASYSGANVLTF
J: TRBJ2-6
D: TRBD1
V: TRBV7-6
size: -

DNA: TGTGCCAGCAGCTCCGGACAGGCCCTTGAAGCTTTCTTT
CDR3: CASSSGQALEAFF
J: TRBJ1-1
D: TRBD1
V: TRBV7-8
size: few

DNA: TGTGCCAGCAGCGTAGCTGAGCTAGCGGGGGGGAACACCGGGGAGCTGTTTTTT
CDR3: CASSVAELAGGNTGELFF
J: TRBJ2-2
D: TRBD2
V: TRBV9
size: -

DNA: TGCGCCAGCAGCCAAGATGCCCGGGAGCCTAATGAAAAACTGTTTTTT
CDR3: CASSQDAREPNEKLFF
J: TRBJ1-4
D: -
V: TRBV4-3
size: -

DNA: TGTGCCAGCAGCTTAGTCTTAATTCACCTTAGTCGATTGAGGATGAGGACTGAAGCTTTCTTT
CDR3: CASSLVLIHLSRLRMRTEAFF
J: TRBJ1-1
D: -
V: TRBV7-2
size: -

DNA: TGTGCCAGCAGCTTAGCGAGGACTAGCGGGAGGAGGAATGAGCAGTTCTTC
CDR3: CASSLARTSGRRNEQFF
J: TRBJ2-1
D: TRBD2
V: TRBV7-8
size: few

DNA: TGTGCCAGCTCGCAGGCCGGGACAGGGGGCAGTGGCAATCAGCCCCAGCATTTT
CDR3: CASSQAGTGGSGNQPQHF
J: TRBJ1-5
D: TRBD1
V: TRBV18
size: few

DNA: TGCAGTGCTCCCTCGAAGGGACTAGACGGGGAAGCTTTCTTT
CDR3: CSAPSKGLDGEAFF
J: TRBJ1-1
D: -
V: TRBV20-1
size: -

DNA: TGTGCCAGCAGCCAACTCCGGACAGGGGGCTACGAGCAGTACTTC
CDR3: CASSQLRTGGYEQYF
J: TRBJ2-7
D: TRBD1
V: TRBV11-2
size: -

DNA: TGTGCCAGCAGTTCGGGGGGACAGCTCATCTTAGGAAACACTGAAGCTTTCTTT
CDR3: CASSSGGQLILGNTEAFF
J: TRBJ1-1
D: TRBD1
V: TRBV6-1
size: few

DNA: TGCAGTGCTTCCCTGGGGGCTAGGGCTCAGAATGAGCAGTTCTTC
CDR3: CSASLGARAQNEQFF
J: TRBJ2-1
D: -
V: TRBV20-1
size: -

DNA: TGCGCCAGCAGCCAAGGACTAGCGGGGGGTCTCAATGAGCAGTTCTTC
CDR3: CASSQGLAGGLNEQFF
J: TRBJ2-1
D: TRBD2
V: TRBV4-1
size: -

DNA: TGTGCCACCAGCCCCCTTCGATCGGCCGTGGTAATAAACGAGCAGTACTTC
CDR3: CATSPLRSAVVINEQYF
J: TRBJ2-7
D: -
V: TRBV15
size: -

DNA: TGTGCCAGCAGTGCCAGCGGGAGCAACGAGCAGTACTTC
CDR3: CASSASGSNEQYF
J: TRBJ2-7
D: TRBD2
V: TRBV25-1
size: -

DNA: TGTGCCAGCAGCCCGAGAACAGGGGTTGGCGAAAAACTGTTTTTT
CDR3: CASSPRTGVGEKLFF
J: TRBJ1-4
D: TRBD1
V: TRBV5-4
size: -

DNA: TGTGCCAGCAGTTCCGAGGGGGAGGAAGAGCATCAGCCCCAGCATTTT
CDR3: CASSSEGEEEHQPQHF
J: TRBJ1-5
D: -
V: TRBV6-9
size: few

DNA: TGTGCCAGCAGCTTAGCCCCGGGGAGGACGGATACGCAGTATTTT
CDR3: CASSLAPGRTDTQYF
J: TRBJ2-3
D: -
V: TRBV7-8
size: -

DNA: TGTGCCAGCAGCTTAGACTCAGGTTATACCTACGAGCAGTACTTC
CDR3: CASSLDSGYTYEQYF
J: TRBJ2-7
D: -
V: TRBV7-6
size: once

DNA: TGCGCCAGCAGCTTGGTGGACAGGGAAGGCACAGATACGCAGTATTTT
CDR3: CASSLVDREGTDTQYF
J: TRBJ2-3
D: TRBD1
V: TRBV5-1
size: -

DNA: TGTGCCAGCAGTTTTAGGGGGGCAACGAACACCGGGGAGCTGTTTTTT
CDR3: CASSFRGATNTGELFF
J: TRBJ2-2
D: -
V: TRBV12-3/TRBV12-4
size: once

DNA: TGTGCCCTCCGGACTGCCCCCGGGGAGCTGTTTTTT
CDR3: CALRTAPGELFF
J: TRBJ2-2
D: -
V: TRBV19
size: -

DNA: TGTGCCAGCAGCTTGGGGGCTCTGGCCTACAATGAGCAGTTCTTC
CDR3: CASSLGALAYNEQFF
J: TRBJ2-1
D: -
V: TRBV7-2
size: few

DNA: TGTGCCAGCAGCGAATCCCTAGCGGGGAACACAGATACGCAGTATTTT
CDR3: CASSESLAGNTDTQYF
J: TRBJ2-3
D: TRBD2
V: TRBV27
size: few

DNA: TGCAGTGCTAGACTAGCGGGGGGTCGAGATACGCAGTATTTT
CDR3: CSARLAGGRDTQYF
J: TRBJ2-3
D: TRBD2
V: TRBV20-1
size: -

DNA: TGTGCCAGCAGCCGAACGGGAGAGGTCAATGAGCAGTTCTTC
CDR3: CASSRTGEVNEQFF
J: TRBJ2-1
D: -
V: TRBV11-2
size: few

DNA: TGTGCCAGCAAACCCGGGACTAGCGGAGCCGAGCAGTACTTC
CDR3: CASKPGTSGAEQYF
J: TRBJ2-7
D: TRBD2
V: TRBV6-2/TRBV6-3
size: once

DNA: TGTGCCAGCAGCTTATATGACGGGAGATCAGGGTACGAGCAGTACTTC
CDR3: CASSLYDGRSGYEQYF
J: TRBJ2-7
D: -
V: TRBV7-2
size: -

DNA: TGTGCCAGCAGCCGCAATCCCTCCCTCTGGGGGGAGTTAGATACGCAGTATTTT
CDR3: CASSRNPSLWGELDTQYF
J: TRBJ2-3
D: -
V: TRBV12-3/TRBV12-4
size: -

DNA: TGTGCCAGCAGCCCTCGGGCGGCGAATGAGCAGTTCTTC
CDR3: CASSPRAANEQFF
J: TRBJ2-1
D: -
V: TRBV6-1
size: -

DNA: TGTGCCAGCAGCTCTCAGGGGAGTCCCTACAATGAGCAGTTCTTC
CDR3: CASSSQGSPYNEQFF
J: TRBJ2-1
D: -
V: TRBV7-8
size: few

DNA: TGTGCTAGTGGTAGACCGCCGGGACTCCCGCCGGACGAGCAGTACTTC
CDR3: CASGRPPGLPPDEQYF
J: TRBJ2-7
D: -
V: TRBV12-5
size: -

DNA: TGTGCCAGCAGCTTAGGCCGTGGGCAGGGAGGGACCTTC
CDR3: CASSLGRGQGGTF
J: TRBJ1-2
D: -
V: TRBV7-8
size: few

DNA: TGTGCCAGCAGCCAAGATGGCACAGATACGCAGTATTTT
CDR3: CASSQDGTDTQYF
J: TRBJ2-3
D: -
V: TRBV14
size: -

DNA: TGTGCCAGCAGCTTGACAACGACCGGGGAGCTGTTTTTT
CDR3: CASSLTTTGELFF
J: TRBJ2-2
D: -
V: TRBV7-2
size: few

DNA: TGTGCCAGCAGCCCTAGAGTGTTGGATGAGACCCAGTACTTC
CDR3: CASSPRVLDETQYF
J: TRBJ2-5
D: -
V: TRBV7-2
size: -

DNA: TGCAGTGCTACCGGGTCGGGTACTAAAGCTTTCTTT
CDR3: CSATGSGTKAFF
J: TRBJ1-1
D: -
V: TRBV20-1
size: once

DNA: TGCAGTGCTAGAATTGGGTCAAGCAATCAGCCCCAGCATTTT
CDR3: CSARIGSSNQPQHF
J: TRBJ1-5
D: -
V: TRBV20-1
size: once

DNA: TGTGCCAGCAGCCGACTAGCGGCCGGGGAGCTGTTTTTT
CDR3: CASSRLAAGELFF
J: TRBJ2-2
D: TRBD2
V: TRBV12-3/TRBV12-4
size: -

DNA: TGCGCCAGCAGCCAAGGGGGGCCTGGCTACACCTTC
CDR3: CASSQGGPGYTF
J: TRBJ1-2
D: -
V: TRBV4-1
size: -

DNA: TGTGCCAGCAGCTGGGGGGGCGACGTCACCCTCCACTTT
CDR3: CASSWGGDVTLHF
J: TRBJ1-6
D: -
V: TRBV6-5
size: -

DNA: TGTGCCAGCAGCCCAACCGGGACTAGCGGCTACGAGCAGTACTTC
CDR3: CASSPTGTSGYEQYF
J: TRBJ2-7
D: TRBD2
V: TRBV7-2
size: few

DNA: TGTGCCAGCAGCTCCCCGCCGGGACCGCTCAATGAGCAGTTCTTC
CDR3: CASSSPPGPLNEQFF
J: TRBJ2-1
D: -
V: TRBV7-2
size: few

DNA: TGTGCCAGCAGCTTCGGTGGGATGAATGAGCAGTTCTTC
CDR3: CASSFGGMNEQFF
J: TRBJ2-1
D: -
V: TRBV7-9
size: few

DNA: TGTGCCTGGAGTGTACCCCGGGTTGTGTACTCTGAAGCTTTCTTT
CDR3: CAWSVPRVVYSEAFF
J: TRBJ1-1
D: -
V: TRBV30
size: -

DNA: TGTGCCAGCAGCCCCCAGCGGTCCTACAATGAGCAGTTCTTC
CDR3: CASSPQRSYNEQFF
J: TRBJ2-1
D: -
V: TRBV7-2
size: many

DNA: TGTGCCAGTAGGGGACTAGCGGGGGGCGGTGAGCAGTTCTTC
CDR3: CASRGLAGGGEQFF
J: TRBJ2-1
D: TRBD2
V: TRBV19
size: -

DNA: TGTGCCAGCACCAGCGACGCCCAAGAGACCCAGTACTTC
CDR3: CASTSDAQETQYF
J: TRBJ2-5
D: -
V: TRBV11-2
size: -

DNA: TGTGCCAGCAGAGCAACAGGGGGAGGAATTTCACCCCTCCACTTT
CDR3: CASRATGGGISPLHF
J: TRBJ1-6
D: TRBD1
V: TRBV28
size: -

DNA: TGTGCCAGCAGTGTTAGCGGGGGGGCCTTTTACGAGCAGTACTTC
CDR3: CASSVSGGAFYEQYF
J: TRBJ2-7
D: TRBD2
V: TRBV6-5
size: -

DNA: TGTGCCAGCACCTCGGCTGGGGAACCCGAGCAGTACTTC
CDR3: CASTSAGEPEQYF
J: TRBJ2-7
D: -
V: TRBV6-8
size: -